The source of this T cell receptor beta chain is a study of blood T cell repertoires in COVID-19. Turning to the study itself: There were acute and convalescent COVID-19 samples, and they came from the United States, Italy and Spain. PBMCs, B-cell-depleted T cells, or T cells provided the cDNA or gDNA that made up the material.

In the authors' workflow: Amplification of reference gene primers provided the estimated nucleated cell counts. Assay: immunoSEQ multiplex PCR; the TCRdb copy retains only in-frame clones and omits some. That table furnishes V, J and clone size, whereas the DNA furnished D and trimming. The data hold hundreds of thousands of clones, with about 87% observed a single time. The CDR3 extends over 13 amino acids. Germline values: CDR1 SQVTM, CDR2 ANQGSEA. V lost 0 bases, J lost 1 base, and 6 bases lay in between. V gene TRBV29-1 combines with J gene TRBJ1-1; unclear D gene. The source is a woman aged 30 to 39 who had recovered from COVID-19. Sequenced: peripheral blood. CDR3 loop: CSVEDDKNTEAFF. As DNA, the CDR3 is TGCAGCGTTGAAGACGACAAGAACACTGAAGCTTTCTTT.